This T cell receptor beta chain was sequenced during a study of cytomegalovirus exposure and HLA in healthy donors. Study-wide points: Near-uniform donor sequencing depth was presumed by presence/absence analyses. It was in a later analysis that TCR association rates were seen to vary by HLA locus, highest for DRB1 and lowest for HLA-C.

PCR was performed using 60 Vbeta and 13 Jbeta primers. The repertoire was sequenced with immunoSEQ multiplex PCR; TCRdb's copy has only in-frame clones and lacks some. This sample carries about 180,000 clones, roughly 82% of them seen once, and the ten largest clones take roughly 1.4%. The CDR3 contains 12 residues. With 3 bases removed from V and 11 bases from J, the gap between germline ends came to 11 bases. Germline CDR1 is SNHLY and CDR2 is FYNNEI. Note on this clone: Its antigen is not known.

The receptor's source is a man aged 35 to 55 in good health and CMV-seronegative. The rearrangement uses TRBV2 and TRBJ1-5; no firm D call. Sequencing was carried out using PBMCs. CDR3 nucleotide sequence: TGTGCCAGCAGTGACGTGCTTCGGGCCCAGCATTTT. Translated: CASSDVLRAQHF.